These 3 T cell receptor beta chains share one sample of origin, sequenced in a study of neurological immune-mediated disorders. MiXCR, applied by TCRdb to the 5' RACE reads, yields one record per CDR3 protein. The sample records about 70,000 distinct CDR3 sequences, approximately 5% being singletons. Material for sequencing was PBMCs. These receptors were collected from a woman in her seventies with multiple sclerosis.

This clonotype has ten or more counts. This sequence joins TRBV4-3 and TRBJ2-1; 7 positions match TRBD2. This CDR3 region has 17 residues. V shed 3 bases, J shed 5 bases, and the junction held 13 bases outside the gene matches. CDR1 is LGHNA and CDR2 is YSLEER in the germline V gene. CDR3 sequence: CASSQAEARGVDNEQFF. The CDR3 region has the DNA TGCGCCAGCAGCCAGGCCGAGGCTCGGGGGGTGGACAATGAGCAGTTCTTC.

The chain joins TRBV27 to TRBJ2-1; D ambiguous. The CDR3 covers 14 residues. Trimming stripped 10 bases from V and 8 bases from J, with 21 bases between. CDR1 MNHEY and CDR2 SMNVEV come from the germline V gene (reference sequence). The CDR3 loop is CATSEWPEVHEQFF. CDR3 DNA: TGTGCCACCTCAGAGTGGCCCGAGGTCCATGAGCAGTTCTTC.

The sample holds a few counts of this clonotype. The chain joins TRBV20-1 to TRBJ2-1; 10 nucleotides agree with TRBD2. With 1 base clipped from V and 4 bases from J, the junction kept 4 bases outside the gene matches. The V gene's germline CDR1 is DFQATT and CDR2 SNEGSKA (reference sequence). This CDR3 contains 15 residues. This chain's CDR3 is CSARAGTSEYNEQFF. The CDR3 DNA is TGCAGTGCTAGAGCGGGGACTAGCGAGTACAATGAGCAGTTCTTC.